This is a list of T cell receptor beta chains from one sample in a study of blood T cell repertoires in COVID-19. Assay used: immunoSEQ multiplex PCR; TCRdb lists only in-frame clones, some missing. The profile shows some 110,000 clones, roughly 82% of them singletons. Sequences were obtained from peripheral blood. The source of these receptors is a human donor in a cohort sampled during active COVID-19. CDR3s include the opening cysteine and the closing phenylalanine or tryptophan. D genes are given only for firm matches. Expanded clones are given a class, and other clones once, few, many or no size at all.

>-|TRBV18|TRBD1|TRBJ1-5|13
TGTGCCAGCTCCCAGACAGGGGAACAGCCCCAGCATTTT
CASSQTGEQPQHF
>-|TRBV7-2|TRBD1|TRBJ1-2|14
TGTGCCAGCAGCGCTGGACAGGGGAACTATGGCTACACCTTC
CASSAGQGNYGYTF
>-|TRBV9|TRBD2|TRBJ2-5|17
TGTGCCAGCAGCGGGGGACTAGCGGGAGGGCCCATGGAGACCCAGTACTTC
CASSGGLAGGPMETQYF
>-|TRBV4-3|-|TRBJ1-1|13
TGCGCCAGCAGCCTGTCTGTGAACACTGAAGCTTTCTTT
CASSLSVNTEAFF
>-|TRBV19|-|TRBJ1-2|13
TGTGCCAGTAGTAGGAGCAGGGCTGATGGCTACACCTTC
CASSRSRADGYTF
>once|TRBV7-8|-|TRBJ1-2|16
TGTGCCAGCAGCAATCGGGAGGGCTCGAATAACTATGGCTACACCTTC
CASSNREGSNNYGYTF
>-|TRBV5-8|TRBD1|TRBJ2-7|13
TGTGCCAGCCTGTTTTCAGGGGGCGACGAGCAGTACTTC
CASLFSGGDEQYF
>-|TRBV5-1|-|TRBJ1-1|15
TGCGCCAGCAGCTTGGAGGGGATCATGAACACTGAAGCTTTCTTT
CASSLEGIMNTEAFF
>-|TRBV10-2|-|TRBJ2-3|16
TGCGCCAGCAGTGAATCGGTAGCCCTTAGCACAGATACGCAGTATTTT
CASSESVALSTDTQYF
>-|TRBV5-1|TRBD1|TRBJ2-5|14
TGCGCCAGCAGTTCACAGGGGTTCGGAGAGACCCAGTACTTC
CASSSQGFGETQYF
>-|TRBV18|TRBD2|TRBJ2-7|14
TGTGCCAGCTCACCAAAGCGGGAGTGGTACGAGCAGTACTTC
CASSPKREWYEQYF
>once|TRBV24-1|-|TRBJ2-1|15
TGTGCCACCAGTGATTTCCGGTACGGGTGGGATGAGCAGTTCTTC
CATSDFRYGWDEQFF
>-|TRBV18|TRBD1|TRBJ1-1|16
TGTGCCAGCTCACCGGACAGGAAGCTGCTGAGCACTGAAGCTTTCTTT
CASSPDRKLLSTEAFF
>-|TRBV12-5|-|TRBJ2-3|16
TGTGCTAGTGGACCCGGACTCGCCTCTAGCACAGATACGCAGTATTTT
CASGPGLASSTDTQYF
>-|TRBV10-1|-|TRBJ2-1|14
TGCGCCAGCAGTGAGTGGGGCGACCGGAATGAGCAGTTCTTC
CASSEWGDRNEQFF
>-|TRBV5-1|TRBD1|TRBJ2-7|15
TGCGCCAGCAGCTTGGCTGGACAGGGGGCGGGCGAGCAGTACTTC
CASSLAGQGAGEQYF
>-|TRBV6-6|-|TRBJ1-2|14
TGTGCCAGCAGCCACCTACAGAGCTCGTATGGCTACACCTTC
CASSHLQSSYGYTF
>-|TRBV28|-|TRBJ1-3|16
TGTGCCAGCACCCCGATTCGGGGGGTCTATAGAAACACCATATATTTT
CASTPIRGVYRNTIYF
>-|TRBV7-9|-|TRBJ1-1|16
TGTGCCAGCAGCCCCATGGGGGGGACGTGGGGGACTGAAGCTTTCTTT
CASSPMGGTWGTEAFF
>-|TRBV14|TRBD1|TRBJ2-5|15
TGTGCCAGCAGCCCCGTGGACAGGCTGAAAGAGACCCAGTACTTC
CASSPVDRLKETQYF
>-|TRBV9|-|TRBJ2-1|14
TGTGCCAGCAGCGCCCAAACGCGGGTTCATGAGCAGTTCTTC
CASSAQTRVHEQFF
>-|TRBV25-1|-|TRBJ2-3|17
TGTGCCAGCAGTGAAGTCGAGCGGGCGGGTTCCACAGATACGCAGTATTTT
CASSEVERAGSTDTQYF
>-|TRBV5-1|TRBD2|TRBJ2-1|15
TGCGCCAGCAGCCCGGGACTAGCGGGAGTTGAGGAGCAGTTCTTC
CASSPGLAGVEEQFF
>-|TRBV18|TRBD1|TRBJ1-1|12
TGTGCCAGCTCGACCGACAGGGGGCAAGCTTTCTTT
CASSTDRGQAFF
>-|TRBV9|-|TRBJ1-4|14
TGTGCCAGCAGCGACGGCCAGGGCCCGGAAAAACTGTTTTTT
CASSDGQGPEKLFF
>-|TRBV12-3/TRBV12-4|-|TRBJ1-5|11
TGTGCCAGCAGTTCTAATCAGCCCCAGCATTTT
CASSSNQPQHF
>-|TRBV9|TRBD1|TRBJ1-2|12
TGTGCCAGCAGCCTCGACAGGGGAGGCTACACCTTC
CASSLDRGGYTF
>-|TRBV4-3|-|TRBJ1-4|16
TGCGCCAGCAGCCAAGATTTGCCGGGGACTAATGAAAAACTGTTTTTT
CASSQDLPGTNEKLFF
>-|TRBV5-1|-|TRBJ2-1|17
TGCGCCAGCAGCTTCGGTATTGTGGTAGACTCCTACAATGAGCAGTTCTTC
CASSFGIVVDSYNEQFF
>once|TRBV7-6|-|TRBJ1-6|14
TGTGCCAGCAGCCCCACAGGGTATAATTCACCCCTCCACTTT
CASSPTGYNSPLHF
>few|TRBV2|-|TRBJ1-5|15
TGTGCCAGCAGTAAGGAGGGGCGAGCCAATCAGCCCCAGCATTTT
CASSKEGRANQPQHF
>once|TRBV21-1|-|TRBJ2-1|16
TGTGCCAGCAGCCTCAGACTCCACTACTCCTACAATGAGCAGTTCTTC
CASSLRLHYSYNEQFF
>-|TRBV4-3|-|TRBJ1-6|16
TGCGCCAGCAGCCAAGATCGGCAGAGGAATAATTCACCCCTCCACTTT
CASSQDRQRNNSPLHF
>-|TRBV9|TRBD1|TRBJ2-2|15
TGTGCCAGCAGCGCCCCGGGACAGGGGACCGGGGAGCTGTTTTTT
CASSAPGQGTGELFF
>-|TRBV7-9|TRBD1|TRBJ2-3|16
TGTGCCAGCAGCTTCCGGCTGACAGGGAACACAGATACGCAGTATTTT
CASSFRLTGNTDTQYF
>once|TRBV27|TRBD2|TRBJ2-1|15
TGTGCCAGCAGTTCTATAGCGGGTGCGTACAATGAGCAGTTCTTC
CASSSIAGAYNEQFF
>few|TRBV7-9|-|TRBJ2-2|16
TGTGCCAGCAGCTTTGCTGTGCAGTCGAACACCGGGGAGCTGTTTTTT
CASSFAVQSNTGELFF
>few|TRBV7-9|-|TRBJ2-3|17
TGTGCCAGCAGCTCCTGGTCTGGAAGCGTGGCCCCAGATACGCAGTATTTT
CASSSWSGSVAPDTQYF
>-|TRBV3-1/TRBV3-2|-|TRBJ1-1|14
TGTGCCAGCAGCGGACAGATATTGAACACTGAAGCTTTCTTT
CASSGQILNTEAFF
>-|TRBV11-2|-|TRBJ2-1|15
TGTGCCAGCAGCTTAGCGGGTGGTACTTACAATGAGCAGTTCTTC
CASSLAGGTYNEQFF
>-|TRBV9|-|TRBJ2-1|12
TGTGCCAGCGGGGGGAACTACAATGAGCAGTTCTTC
CASGGNYNEQFF
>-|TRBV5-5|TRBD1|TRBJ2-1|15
TGTGCCAGCAGCCCGGGGACAGGGGATTCCAATGAGCAGTTCTTC
CASSPGTGDSNEQFF
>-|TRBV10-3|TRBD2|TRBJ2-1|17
TGTGCCATCAGTGATGGGACTAGCGGGAGGGGAGGCAATGAGCAGTTCTTC
CAISDGTSGRGGNEQFF